This T cell receptor (beta chain) is from a study of shared clonotypes between healthy human individuals. Findings of the study overall: In the sorted subsets, rarefaction showed sequencing was incomplete despite large depth.

Profiling relied on immunoSEQ multiplex PCR, and the TCRdb table lists in-frame clones only, not all of them. This table holds roughly 650,000 clones, approximately 97% found once. Points on this clone: Antigen specificity is unknown.

The sample comprised naive CD4+ T cells sorted from blood. Subset in this sample: CD45RA+ positively selected. This sequence originates from a woman aged 25 to 39 in good health.

The CDR3 region is CASSGTATDYYGYTF. CDR3 in DNA: TGCGCCAGCAGTGGTACAGCCACCGATTACTATGGCTACACCTTC. V and J are TRBV10-1 and TRBJ1-2, with D hard to call. Germline CDR1 WNHNN, CDR2 SYGVQD (reference sequence). The CDR3 spans 15 residues. V was cut by 4 bases and J by 3 bases, with 15 bases left in between.